This T cell receptor (beta chain) is from a study of cytomegalovirus exposure and HLA in healthy donors. Trimming took off 0 bases at V and 8 bases at J, with 13 bases between the two ends. This CDR3 comprises 14 residues. The germline gives CDR1 LGHNA, CDR2 YNFKEQ. Amplification used 60 Vbeta primers and 13 Jbeta primers. Libraries were prepared by immunoSEQ multiplex PCR; TCRdb keeps only in-frame clonotypes and omits some of them. The sample carries roughly 200,000 clones, approximately 80% recorded once. The chain joins TRBV4-2 to TRBJ1-2; no reliable D call. The material sequenced was PBMCs. This receptor was identified in a woman in her twenties or thirties in good health and CMV-seropositive. The CDR3 coding sequence is TGTGCCAGCAGCCAAGATATCGGGGTCGGAGGCTACACCTTC. This encodes CASSQDIGVGGYTF.